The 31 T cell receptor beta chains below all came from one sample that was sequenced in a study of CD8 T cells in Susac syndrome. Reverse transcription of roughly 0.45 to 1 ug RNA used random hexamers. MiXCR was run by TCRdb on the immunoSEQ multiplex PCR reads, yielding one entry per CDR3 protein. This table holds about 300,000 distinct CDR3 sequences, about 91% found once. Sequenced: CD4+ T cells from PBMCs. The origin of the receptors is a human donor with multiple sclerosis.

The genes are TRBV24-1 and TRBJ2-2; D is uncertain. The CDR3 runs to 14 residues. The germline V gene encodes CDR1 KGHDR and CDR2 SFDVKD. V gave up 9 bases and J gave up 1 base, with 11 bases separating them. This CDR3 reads CATANGRNTGELFF. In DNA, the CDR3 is TGTGCCACCGCCAATGGCCGGAACACCGGGGAGCTGTTTTTT.

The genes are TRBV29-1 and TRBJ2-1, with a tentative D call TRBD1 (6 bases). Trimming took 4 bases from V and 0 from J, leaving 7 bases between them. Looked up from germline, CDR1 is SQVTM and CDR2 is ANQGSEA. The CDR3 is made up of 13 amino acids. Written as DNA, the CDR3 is TGCAGCGTTGTAGGGGGCTCCTACAATGAGCAGTTCTTC. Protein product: CSVVGGSYNEQFF.

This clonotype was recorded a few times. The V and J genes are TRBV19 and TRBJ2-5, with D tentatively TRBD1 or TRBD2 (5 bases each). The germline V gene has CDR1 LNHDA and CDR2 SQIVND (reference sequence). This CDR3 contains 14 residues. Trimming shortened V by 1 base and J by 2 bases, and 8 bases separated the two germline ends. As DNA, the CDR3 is TGTGCCAGTAGTATAGCGGGGACGCAAGAGACCCAGTACTTC. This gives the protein CASSIAGTQETQYF.

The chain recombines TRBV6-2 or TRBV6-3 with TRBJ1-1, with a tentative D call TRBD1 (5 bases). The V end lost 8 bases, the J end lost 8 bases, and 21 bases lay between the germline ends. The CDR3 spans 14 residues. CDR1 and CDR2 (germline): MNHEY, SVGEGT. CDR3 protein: CASRTGPPLGEAFF. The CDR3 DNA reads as TGTGCCAGCCGCACGGGACCGCCCCTGGGGGAAGCTTTCTTT.

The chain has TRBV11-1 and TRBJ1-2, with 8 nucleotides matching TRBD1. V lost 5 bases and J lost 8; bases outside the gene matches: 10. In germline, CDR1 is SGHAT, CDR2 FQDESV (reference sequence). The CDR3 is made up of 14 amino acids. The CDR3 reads CASSGGQGWQGYTF. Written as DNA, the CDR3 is TGTGCCAGCAGCGGCGGACAGGGATGGCAGGGCTACACCTTC.

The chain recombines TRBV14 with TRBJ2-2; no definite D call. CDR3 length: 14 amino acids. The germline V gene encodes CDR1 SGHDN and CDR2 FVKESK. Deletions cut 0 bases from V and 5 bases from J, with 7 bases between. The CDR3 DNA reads TGTGCCAGCAGCCAAGATCTTTTAACCGGGGAGCTGTTTTTT. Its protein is CASSQDLLTGELFF.

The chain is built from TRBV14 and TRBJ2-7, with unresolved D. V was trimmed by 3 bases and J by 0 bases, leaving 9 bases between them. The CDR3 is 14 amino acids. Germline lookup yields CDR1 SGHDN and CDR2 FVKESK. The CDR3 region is CASSHWAHSYEQYF. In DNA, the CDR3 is TGTGCCAGCAGCCACTGGGCGCACTCCTACGAGCAGTACTTC.

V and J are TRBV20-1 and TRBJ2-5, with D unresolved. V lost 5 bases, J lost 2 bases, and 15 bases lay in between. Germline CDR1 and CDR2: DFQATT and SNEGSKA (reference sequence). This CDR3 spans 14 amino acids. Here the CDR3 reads CSAGIGYPQETQYF. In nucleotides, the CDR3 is TGCAGTGCTGGAATTGGCTATCCGCAAGAGACCCAGTACTTC.

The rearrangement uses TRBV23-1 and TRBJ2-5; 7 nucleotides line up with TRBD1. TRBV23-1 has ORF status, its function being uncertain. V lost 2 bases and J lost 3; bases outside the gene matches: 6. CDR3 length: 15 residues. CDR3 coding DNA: TGCGCCAGCAGTCAACCCGGGACAGCGAAAGAGACCCAGTACTTC. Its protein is CASSQPGTAKETQYF.

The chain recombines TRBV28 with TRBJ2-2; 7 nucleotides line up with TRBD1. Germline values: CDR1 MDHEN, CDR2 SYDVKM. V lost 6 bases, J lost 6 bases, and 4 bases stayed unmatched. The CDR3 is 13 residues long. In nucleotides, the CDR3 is TGTGCCAGCAGGGACAGGTCCCCCGGGGAGCTGTTTTTT. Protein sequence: CASRDRSPGELFF.

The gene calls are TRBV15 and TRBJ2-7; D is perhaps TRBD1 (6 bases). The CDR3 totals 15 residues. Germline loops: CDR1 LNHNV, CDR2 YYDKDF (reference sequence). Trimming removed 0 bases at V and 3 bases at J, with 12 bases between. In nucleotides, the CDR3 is TGTGCCACCAGCAGAGACCGGACAGCCGGCTACGAGCAGTACTTC. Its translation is CATSRDRTAGYEQYF.

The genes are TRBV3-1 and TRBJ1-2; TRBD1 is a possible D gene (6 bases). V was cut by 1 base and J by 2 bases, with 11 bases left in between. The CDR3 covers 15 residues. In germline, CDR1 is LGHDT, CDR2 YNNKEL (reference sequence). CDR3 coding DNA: TGTGCCAGCAGCCAAGGCCGGGGGCTCAACTATGGCTACACCTTC. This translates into CASSQGRGLNYGYTF.

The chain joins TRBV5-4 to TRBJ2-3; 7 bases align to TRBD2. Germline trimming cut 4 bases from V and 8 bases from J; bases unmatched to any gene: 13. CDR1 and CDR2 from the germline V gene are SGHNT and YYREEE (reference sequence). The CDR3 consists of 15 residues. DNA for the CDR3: TGTGCCAGCAGCCCCCAGGGCGGGAGAGGAGCTACGCAGTATTTT. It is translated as CASSPQGGRGATQYF.

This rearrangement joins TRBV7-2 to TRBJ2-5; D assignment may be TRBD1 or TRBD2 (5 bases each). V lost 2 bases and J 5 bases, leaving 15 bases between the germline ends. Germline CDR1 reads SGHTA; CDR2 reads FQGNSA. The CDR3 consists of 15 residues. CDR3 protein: CASSLMRQWEETQYF. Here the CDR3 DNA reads TGTGCCAGCAGCTTAATGAGACAGTGGGAGGAGACCCAGTACTTC.

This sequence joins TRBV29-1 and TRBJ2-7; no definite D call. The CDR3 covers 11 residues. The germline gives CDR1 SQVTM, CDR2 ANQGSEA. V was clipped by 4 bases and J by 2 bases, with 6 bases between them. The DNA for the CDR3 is TGCAGCGTTGGGAAAGCCTACGAGCAGTACTTC. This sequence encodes CSVGKAYEQYF.

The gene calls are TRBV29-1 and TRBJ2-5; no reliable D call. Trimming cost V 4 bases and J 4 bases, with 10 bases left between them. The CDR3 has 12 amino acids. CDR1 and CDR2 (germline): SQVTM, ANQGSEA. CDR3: CSVVSLAETQYF. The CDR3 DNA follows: TGCAGCGTTGTAAGCCTGGCAGAGACCCAGTACTTC.

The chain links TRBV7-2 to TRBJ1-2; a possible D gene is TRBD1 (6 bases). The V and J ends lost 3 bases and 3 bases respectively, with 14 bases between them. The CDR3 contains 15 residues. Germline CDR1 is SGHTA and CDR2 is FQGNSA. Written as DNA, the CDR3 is TGTGCCAGCAGCTTTAGGACCGGGGGCCACTATGGCTACACCTTC. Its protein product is CASSFRTGGHYGYTF.

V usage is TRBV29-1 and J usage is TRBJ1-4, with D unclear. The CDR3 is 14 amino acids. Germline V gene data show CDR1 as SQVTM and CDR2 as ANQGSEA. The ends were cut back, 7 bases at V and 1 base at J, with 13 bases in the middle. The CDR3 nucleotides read TGCAGCGCACAGCCACTCCTAACTAATGAAAAACTGTTTTTT. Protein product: CSAQPLLTNEKLFF.

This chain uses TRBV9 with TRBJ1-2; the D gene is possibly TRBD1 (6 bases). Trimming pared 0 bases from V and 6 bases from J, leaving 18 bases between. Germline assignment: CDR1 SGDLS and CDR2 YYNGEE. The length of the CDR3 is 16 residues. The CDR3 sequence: CASSVGSDSPLHGYTF. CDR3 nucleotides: TGTGCCAGCAGCGTAGGTTCGGACAGCCCACTCCATGGCTACACCTTC.

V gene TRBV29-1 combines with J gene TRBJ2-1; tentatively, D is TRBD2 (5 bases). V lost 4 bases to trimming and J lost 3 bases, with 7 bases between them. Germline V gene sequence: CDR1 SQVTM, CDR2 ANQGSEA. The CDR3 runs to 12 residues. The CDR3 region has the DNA TGCAGCGTTGCCGCGGGCTACAATGAGCAGTTCTTC. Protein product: CSVAAGYNEQFF.

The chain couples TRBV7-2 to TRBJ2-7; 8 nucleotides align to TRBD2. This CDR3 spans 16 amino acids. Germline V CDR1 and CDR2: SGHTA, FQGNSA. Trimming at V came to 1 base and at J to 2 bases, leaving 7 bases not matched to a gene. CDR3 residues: CASSLDSSGVPYEQYF. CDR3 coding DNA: TGTGCCAGCAGCTTAGATAGTAGCGGGGTCCCCTACGAGCAGTACTTC.

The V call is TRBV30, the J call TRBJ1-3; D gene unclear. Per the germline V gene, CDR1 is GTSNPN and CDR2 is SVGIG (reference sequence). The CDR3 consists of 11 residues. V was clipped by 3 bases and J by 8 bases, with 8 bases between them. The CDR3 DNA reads TGTGCCTGGAGCGTTTGGGACACCATATATTTT. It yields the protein CAWSVWDTIYF.

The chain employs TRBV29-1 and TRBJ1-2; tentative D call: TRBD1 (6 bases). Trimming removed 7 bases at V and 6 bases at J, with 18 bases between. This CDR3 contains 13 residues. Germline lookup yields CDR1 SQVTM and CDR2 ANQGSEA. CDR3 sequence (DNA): TGCAGCGCGTCCAGGGGCTATTCGGATGGCTACACCTTC. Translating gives CSASRGYSDGYTF.

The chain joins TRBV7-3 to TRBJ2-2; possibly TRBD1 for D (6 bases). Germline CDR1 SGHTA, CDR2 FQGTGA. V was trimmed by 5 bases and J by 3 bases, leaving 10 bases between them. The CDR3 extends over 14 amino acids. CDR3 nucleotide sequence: TGTGCCAGCAGCCGCAACAGGGACACCGGGGAGCTGTTTTTT. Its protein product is CASSRNRDTGELFF.

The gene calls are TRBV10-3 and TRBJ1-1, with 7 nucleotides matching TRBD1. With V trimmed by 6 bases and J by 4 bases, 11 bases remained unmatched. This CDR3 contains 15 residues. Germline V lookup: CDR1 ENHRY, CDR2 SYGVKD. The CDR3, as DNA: TGTGCCATCAGCGAAGGGGGCCGAAAGGGCACTGAAGCTTTCTTT. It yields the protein CAISEGGRKGTEAFF.

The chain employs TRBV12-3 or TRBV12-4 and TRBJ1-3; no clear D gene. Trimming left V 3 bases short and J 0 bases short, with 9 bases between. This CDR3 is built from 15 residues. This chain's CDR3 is CASSFAAPSGNTIYF. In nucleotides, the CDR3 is TGTGCCAGCAGTTTCGCAGCGCCCTCTGGAAACACCATATATTTT.

The CDR3 sequence is CSVVGAGTGQETQYF. The DNA of the CDR3 is TGCAGCGTTGTTGGGGCAGGGACAGGTCAAGAGACCCAGTACTTC. The genes are TRBV29-1 and TRBJ2-5; 8 positions match TRBD1. V was clipped by 4 bases and J by 2 bases; unmatched bases: 9. The CDR3 is 15 residues long. CDR1 and CDR2 from the germline V gene are SQVTM and ANQGSEA.

The CDR3 DNA follows: TGTGCCAGCAGTGAAAACCGCGGCCATGAGCAGTTCTTC. Protein product: CASSENRGHEQFF. The chain carries TRBV6-1 and TRBJ2-1; no definite D call. This CDR3 is 13 amino acids long. In germline, CDR1 is MNHNS, CDR2 SASEGT. V lost 2 bases and J 8 bases, leaving 10 bases between the germline ends.

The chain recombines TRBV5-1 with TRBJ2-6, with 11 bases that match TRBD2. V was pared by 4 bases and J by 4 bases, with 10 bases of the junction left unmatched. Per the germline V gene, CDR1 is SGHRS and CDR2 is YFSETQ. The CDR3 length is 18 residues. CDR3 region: CASSQAIAGGLGANVLTF. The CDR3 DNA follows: TGCGCCAGCAGCCAGGCGATAGCGGGGGGGCTCGGGGCCAACGTCCTGACTTTC.

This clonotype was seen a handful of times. CDR3 DNA: TGTGCCAGTAGTGCGGGGAGCTCCTATAATTCACCCCTCCACTTT. It is translated as CASSAGSSYNSPLHF. The V gene is TRBV19, the J gene TRBJ1-6; D not certain. This CDR3 contains 15 residues. Trimming pared 5 bases from V and 0 bases from J, leaving 8 bases between. Germline loops: CDR1 LNHDA, CDR2 SQIVND (reference sequence).

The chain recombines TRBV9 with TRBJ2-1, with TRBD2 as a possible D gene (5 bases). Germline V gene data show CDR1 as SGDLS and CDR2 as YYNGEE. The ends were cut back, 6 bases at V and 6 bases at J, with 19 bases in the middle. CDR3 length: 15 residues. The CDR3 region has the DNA TGTGCCAGCAATGCTGAGGGCGCACGGGGCAATGAGCAGTTCTTC. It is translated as CASNAEGARGNEQFF.